Below, one T cell receptor (beta chain) is given with its context. The library put unique molecular identifiers onto individual cDNA molecules. TCRdb recomputed calls from the RACE reads with MiXCR, one row per CDR3 protein. Among about 260,000 distinct CDR3 sequences, 7.5% to 10% were seen once, and the ten largest hold over 2%. Time point denoted: pre-sensitization, week 0. Treatment: therapeutic diphenylcyclopropenone sensitization with weekly scalp DPC. The V and J ends lost 1 base and 5 bases, in that order; junction bases with no gene match: 2. The CDR3 has 14 residues. The germline gives CDR1 SGHRS, CDR2 YFSETQ. The sample comes from a study of human T cells and chemical hapten exposure.

This material consisted of whole blood, taken in connection with sensitization to the hapten diphenylcyclopropenone (DPC). The chain is built from TRBV5-1 and TRBJ1-5, with 8 bases matching TRBD1. This sequence originates from a woman between 35 and 50 years old with alopecia areata. Some clones in this sample may be carry-over from other donors' samples. Here the CDR3 reads CASSLWGQDQPQHF. The CDR3 DNA is TGCGCCAGCAGCTTGTGGGGACAGGATCAGCCCCAGCATTTT.